A single sample is the source of the 8 T cell receptor beta chains below, sequenced in a study of CD8 T cells in Susac syndrome. Random hexamers were used to reverse transcribe the RNA input (about 0.5 to 1 ug). TCRdb processed the immunoSEQ multiplex PCR reads anew with MiXCR; each CDR3 protein has one entry. The table includes more than 150,000 distinct CDR3 sequences, about 95% detected once. Input material: CD8+ T cells from PBMCs. The receptors shown here come from a human donor with multiple sclerosis.

The chain joins TRBV27 to TRBJ2-1; D remains unclear. In germline, CDR1 is MNHEY, CDR2 SMNVEV (reference sequence). V gave up 6 bases and J gave up 0 bases, with 6 bases separating them. This CDR3 spans 13 amino acids. The CDR3 loop is CASRLSSYNEQFF. The DNA of the CDR3 is TGTGCCAGCAGGCTGAGCTCCTACAATGAGCAGTTCTTC.

This rearrangement joins TRBV12-3 or TRBV12-4 to TRBJ1-2; no clear D gene. V shed 2 bases and J shed 5 bases, with 9 bases lying between them. The length of the CDR3 is 13 residues. CDR3: CASSLLGGYGYTF. CDR3 nucleotides: TGTGCCAGCAGTTTATTGGGTGGTTATGGCTACACCTTC.

The gene calls are TRBV4-1 and TRBJ2-1, with D unclear. The V gene's germline CDR1 is MGHRA and CDR2 YSYEKL. The CDR3 loop spans 13 amino acids. V was clipped by 0 bases and J by 10 bases, with 10 bases between them. The CDR3 DNA sequence: TGCGCCAGCAGCCAAGAGGGTGATTGGGAGCAGTTCTTC. It specifies CASSQEGDWEQFF.

The rearrangement links TRBV7-3 to TRBJ2-3; the match to TRBD2 covers 7 bases. CDR1 and CDR2 from the germline V gene are SGHTA and FQGTGA. The CDR3 runs 16 residues. Unmatched junction bases numbered 7, after V lost 4 bases and J lost 0 bases. CDR3 DNA: TGTGCCAGCAGCTCATACGGGGGGACTAGCACAGATACGCAGTATTTT. The encoded protein is CASSSYGGTSTDTQYF.

The chain is built from TRBV7-9 and TRBJ2-1; 12 bases line up with TRBD2. Germline CDR1 SEHNR, CDR2 FQNEAQ (reference sequence). The CDR3 length is 17 residues. Trimming removed 4 bases from V and 7 bases from J; junction bases left unmatched: 11. The CDR3 nucleotides read TGTGCCAGCAGCTCCACCGGACTAGCGGGGAGTCGGAATGAGCAGTTCTTC. This sequence encodes CASSSTGLAGSRNEQFF.

J is TRBJ2-5 and V is TRBV15; 8 nucleotides agree with TRBD2. V gave up 4 bases and J gave up 5 bases; unmatched junction bases: 6. CDR3 length equals 14 residues. From germline, CDR1 is LNHNV and CDR2 YYDKDF (reference sequence). The CDR3 protein is CATSKRGGLETQYF. CDR3 coding DNA: TGTGCCACCAGCAAACGGGGGGGCCTTGAGACCCAGTACTTC.

CDR3: CASKGDTQYF. CDR3 coding DNA: TGTGCCAGCAAGGGGGATACGCAGTATTTT. The chain couples TRBV6-5 to TRBJ2-3; D may be TRBD1 (5 bases). V lost 7 bases and J lost 6, with 5 bases in between. The CDR3 runs 10 residues. Germline V gene data show CDR1 as MNHEY and CDR2 as SVGAGI.

Comment on this clonotype: Relative to the germline gene, one junction end is altered; a read error may explain this. The chain couples TRBV13 to TRBJ2-1; D might be TRBD1 (6 bases). CDR1 and CDR2 from the germline V gene are PRHDT and FYEKMQ (reference sequence). This CDR3 is built from 16 residues. The CDR3 region is CASSLGQSSSYNEQFF. Written as DNA, the CDR3 is TGTGCCAGCAGCCTAGGACAGTCTAGCTCCTACAATGAGCAGTTCTTC. The full variable domain, completed using reference TRBV13 and TRBJ2-1, is AAGVIQSPRHLIKEKRETATLKCYPIPRHDTVYWYQQGPGQDPQFLISFYEKMQSDKGSIPDRFSAQQFSDYHSELNMSSLELGDSALYFCASSLGQSSSYNEQFFGPGTRLTVL.